This entry lists 9 T cell receptor beta chains sequenced from one sample in a study of T cells in Graves' hyperthyroidism and ophthalmopathy. Amplification of TCR beta CDR3 regions used RNA as the template. An initial round of RT-PCR targeting the TCR CDR3 relied on the HTBI primer set. TCRdb reanalysed the multiplex PCR reads using MiXCR and keeps one entry per CDR3 protein. The repertoire holds approximately 300,000 distinct CDR3 sequences, with about 19% as singletons. Specimen: blood. The receptors were gathered from a man aged 45-65 years with Graves' ophthalmopathy.

The rearrangement joins TRBV19 to TRBJ2-5; TRBD1 agrees at 9 bases. This CDR3 has 12 residues. In germline, CDR1 is LNHDA, CDR2 SQIVND (reference sequence). J lost 3 bases, V lost 11 bases, and 4 bases had no gene match. CDR3 in amino acids: CAAGDREETQYF. For the CDR3, the DNA is TGTGCCGCGGGGGACAGGGAAGAGACCCAGTACTTC.

The rearrangement joins TRBV19 to TRBJ2-7, with TRBD2 matching over 7 bases. Germline assignment: CDR1 LNHDA and CDR2 SQIVND (reference sequence). V gave up 7 bases and J gave up 7 bases; unmatched junction bases: 13. CDR3 length: 14 amino acids. CDR3 loop: CASTPGGTTEEQYF. CDR3 coding DNA: TGTGCCAGTACCCCCGGGGGGACTACGGAGGAGCAGTACTTC.

The rearrangement joins TRBV27 to TRBJ2-2, with 10 bases that match TRBD2. The germline gives CDR1 MNHEY, CDR2 SMNVEV (reference sequence). The CDR3 length is 18 residues. With 7 bases clipped from V and 4 bases from J, the junction kept 15 bases outside the gene matches. CDR3 loop: CASNLRASGSKGTGELFF. In DNA form, the CDR3 reads TGTGCCAGCAACCTACGGGCTAGCGGGAGTAAAGGCACCGGGGAGCTGTTTTTT.

This clonotype has only one observation. This rearrangement joins TRBV19 to TRBJ1-2, with D perhaps matching TRBD1 (6 bases). The CDR3 spans 18 residues. Germline V gene lookup returns CDR1 LNHDA and CDR2 SQIVND (reference sequence). V lost 2 bases to trimming and J lost 5 bases, with 24 bases between them. The CDR3 protein is CASSILTSRDTVNYGYTF. CDR3 DNA: TGTGCCAGTAGTATACTAACCAGCCGGGACACCGTAAATTATGGCTACACCTTC.

At least ten counts were recorded for this clonotype. The genes are TRBV2 and TRBJ2-7; no reliable D call. This CDR3 has 12 residues. The germline CDR1 and CDR2 sequences are SNHLY and FYNNEI. Trimming removed 6 bases at V and 4 bases at J, with 10 bases between. CDR3 in amino acids: CASRRTVYEQYF. The CDR3 coding sequence is TGTGCCAGCAGAAGGACGGTTTACGAGCAGTACTTC.

The chain uses TRBV7-9 and TRBJ2-3; the D gene could be TRBD1 or TRBD2 (5 bases each). This CDR3 region has 14 residues. Germline CDR1 is SEHNR and CDR2 is FQNEAQ (reference sequence). V gave up 2 bases and J gave up 4 bases, with 10 bases separating them. The CDR3 DNA sequence: TGTGCCAGCAGCTTAAGCGGACACCCAGATACGCAGTATTTT. This codes for CASSLSGHPDTQYF.

Note on this clonotype: With a much larger clone just one base away, this may be a read error. V usage is TRBV7-6 and J usage is TRBJ2-5; a possible D gene is TRBD1 (5 bases). CDR3 length equals 14 residues. Trimming removed 7 bases from V and 0 bases from J, with 12 bases in between. The V gene's germline CDR1 is SGHVS and CDR2 FNYEAQ. In nucleotides, the CDR3 is TGTGCCAGCAATTCTGACAGCAACCAAGAGACCCAGTACTTC. The encoded protein is CASNSDSNQETQYF.

About this clonotype itself: Just one base apart from a much larger clone, this may be a read error. The chain employs TRBV6-1 and TRBJ2-3; 9 bases match TRBD2. The length of the CDR3 is 15 residues. CDR1 and CDR2 from the germline V gene are MNHNS and SASEGT. The CDR3 loop reads CAGSPTGLATDTQYF. Written as DNA, the CDR3 is TGTGCCGGCAGCCCGACGGGACTAGCTACCGATACGCAGTATTTT.

The gene calls are TRBV7-9 and TRBJ2-7, with TRBD1 matching 9 bases. Germline V gene data show CDR1 as SEHNR and CDR2 as FQNEAQ (reference sequence). This CDR3 has 14 residues. The trim removed 5 bases at V and 5 bases at J, leaving 7 bases unmatched. The CDR3 reads CASSPTGGVDEQYF. In DNA form, the CDR3 reads TGTGCCAGCAGCCCGACAGGGGGAGTGGACGAGCAGTACTTC.